This T cell receptor (beta chain) was observed in a study of T cell repertoires in cytomegalovirus infection. TCRdb passed the reads through MiXCR, listing each CDR3 protein once. This repertoire shows hundreds of thousands of distinct CDR3 sequences, about 30% found once; its top ten account for around a sixth. Comments on this clonotype: What it recognizes is unknown.

Germline V gives CDR1 SGHAT, CDR2 FQNNGV. This CDR3 has 16 amino acids. Trimming removed 6 bases from V and 5 bases from J; junction bases left unmatched: 11. Sequencing was performed on cultured PBMCs, taken from culture after CMV antigen stimulation. The clonotype was recovered from a human donor in good health (CMV status not recorded). Some clones in this sample may be carry-over from other donors' samples. The chain combines TRBV11-2 with TRBJ2-1; 9 bases are shared with TRBD2. The CDR3 region has the DNA TGTGCCAGCAGTAATAAGCGGGAGGCCAGAAACAATGAGCAGTTCTTC. This translates into CASSNKREARNNEQFF.